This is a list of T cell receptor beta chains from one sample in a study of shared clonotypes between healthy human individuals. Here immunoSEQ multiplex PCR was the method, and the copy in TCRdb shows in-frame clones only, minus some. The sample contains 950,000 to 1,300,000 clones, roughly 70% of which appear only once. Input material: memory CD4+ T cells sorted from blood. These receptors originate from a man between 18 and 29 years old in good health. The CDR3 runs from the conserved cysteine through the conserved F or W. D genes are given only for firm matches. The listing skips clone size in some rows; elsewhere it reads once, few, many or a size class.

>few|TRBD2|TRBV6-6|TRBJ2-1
TGTGCCAGCAGGGGAGTAGCGGGGAGGGTCAACAATGAGCAGTTCTTC
CASRGVAGRVNNEQFF
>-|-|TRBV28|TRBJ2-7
TGTGCCAGCGGGGGGACCGGGACAGCTCCCTACGAGCAGTACTTC
CASGGTGTAPYEQYF
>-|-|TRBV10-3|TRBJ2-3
TGTGCCATCAGTGCGGGGGGCAGCACAGATACGCAGTATTTT
CAISAGGSTDTQYF
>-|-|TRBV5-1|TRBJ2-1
TGCGCCAGCAGCTTGCCAGCGCGTTACAATGAGCAGTTCTTC
CASSLPARYNEQFF
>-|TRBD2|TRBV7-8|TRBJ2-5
TGTGCCAGCCGAGCAATACGAGCGGGAGCCGTCCAAGAGACCCAGTACTTC
CASRAIRAGAVQETQYF
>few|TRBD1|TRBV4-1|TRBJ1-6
TGCGCCAGCAGTGGGAAGTTGGACAGGGGAGGTTCACCCCTCCACTTT
CASSGKLDRGGSPLHF
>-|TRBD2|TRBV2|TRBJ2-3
TGTGCCAGCAGTGGGGGGACTAGCGTGTTGGATACGCAGTATTTT
CASSGGTSVLDTQYF
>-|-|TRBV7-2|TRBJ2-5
TGTGCCAGCAGCCCCTATATGGTTCTGTCGGGAGAGACCCAGTACTTC
CASSPYMVLSGETQYF
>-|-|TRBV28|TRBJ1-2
TGTGCCAGCACCTTACAGGGAGGCGGCTACACCTTC
CASTLQGGGYTF
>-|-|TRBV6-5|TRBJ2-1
TGTGCCAGCAGTAAACCTCCGGGGAGGGAGCAGTTCTTC
CASSKPPGREQFF
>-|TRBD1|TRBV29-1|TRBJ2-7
TGCAGCGTTGGCGGCGGGACAGGGGTGGTCGAGCAGTACTTC
CSVGGGTGVVEQYF
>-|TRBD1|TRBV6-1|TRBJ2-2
TGTGCCAGCAGTGGACCGGGACAGCCAACCGGGGAGCTGTTTTTT
CASSGPGQPTGELFF
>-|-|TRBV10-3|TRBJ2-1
TGTGCCATCAGTGAGTTTGGGGCCAATGAGCAGTTCTTC
CAISEFGANEQFF
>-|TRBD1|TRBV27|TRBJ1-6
TGTGCCAGCAGGCGGGACAGGGTTGATTCACCCCTCCACTTT
CASRRDRVDSPLHF
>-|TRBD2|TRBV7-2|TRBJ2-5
TGTGCCAGCAGCTTAGGCCCTAGCGGCCCCGGAGGGACCCAGTACTTC
CASSLGPSGPGGTQYF
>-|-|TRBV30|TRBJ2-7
TGTGCCTGGAGTCGGGACGGGTACGAGCAGTACTTC
CAWSRDGYEQYF
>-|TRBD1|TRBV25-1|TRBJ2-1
TGTGCCAGCAGTGCATCCCCGGGACAGGGGGTCAATGAGCAGTTCTTC
CASSASPGQGVNEQFF
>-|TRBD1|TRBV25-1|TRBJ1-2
TGTGCCAGCAGTGAGGGACAGGGGACTCTTGGCTACACCTTC
CASSEGQGTLGYTF
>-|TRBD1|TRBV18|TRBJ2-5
TGTGCCAGCTCACTAGGGACAGGAACACAAGAGACCCAGTACTTC
CASSLGTGTQETQYF
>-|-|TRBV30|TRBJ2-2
TGTGCCTGGAGTGTGAAGGGCGGGGGCCACACCGGGGAGCTGTTTTTT
CAWSVKGGGHTGELFF
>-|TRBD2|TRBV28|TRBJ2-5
TGTGCCAGCAGTTTAAGCGGGGGCGGGGAGACCCAGTACTTC
CASSLSGGGETQYF
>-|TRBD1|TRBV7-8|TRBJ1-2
TGTGCCAGCAGCTCGACAGGGGACTGGGGCTACACCTTC
CASSSTGDWGYTF
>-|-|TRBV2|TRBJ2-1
TGTGCCAGCAGTGATATGGGTACGGTTTACAATGAGCAGTTCTTC
CASSDMGTVYNEQFF
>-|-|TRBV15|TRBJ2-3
TGTGCCACCCGCCTCACGGGGGCGGGCACAGATACGCAGTATTTT
CATRLTGAGTDTQYF
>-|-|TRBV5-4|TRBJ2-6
TGTGCCAGCAGCCGTCAGCTGGATCTCGGGGCCAACGTCCTGACTTTC
CASSRQLDLGANVLTF
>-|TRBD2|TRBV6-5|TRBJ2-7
TGTGCCAGCAGCTCAGCGGGGCCCGGGCGCGGCGAGCAGTACTTC
CASSSAGPGRGEQYF
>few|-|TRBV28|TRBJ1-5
TGTGCCAGCACCCCCTCAGGGTGGGGGGATCAGCCCCAGCATTTT
CASTPSGWGDQPQHF
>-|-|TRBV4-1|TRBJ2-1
TGCGCCAGCAGCCAAGAGGGCGGGGTAACCTACAATGAGCAGTTCTTC
CASSQEGGVTYNEQFF
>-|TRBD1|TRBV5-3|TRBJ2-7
TGTGCCAGAGGCTCCGTTGACAGGGTGTCTCACGAGCAGTACTTC
CARGSVDRVSHEQYF
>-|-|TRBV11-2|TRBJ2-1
TGTGCCAGCAAAGACGGGGCCGCGGGGTTTCGTGAGCAGTTCTTC
CASKDGAAGFREQFF
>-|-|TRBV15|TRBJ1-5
TGTGCCACCAGCAGAGACGCCGCAGGAGATCAGCCCCAGCATTTT
CATSRDAAGDQPQHF
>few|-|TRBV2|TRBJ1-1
TGTGCCAGCATGGTCAGGGAAGCTTTCTTT
CASMVREAFF
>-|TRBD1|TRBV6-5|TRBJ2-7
TGTGCCAGCAGTACCTCGGGACAGCCCTACGAGCAGTACTTC
CASSTSGQPYEQYF
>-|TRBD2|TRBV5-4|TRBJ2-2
TGTGCCAGCAGCCCGGGACTAGCGGGGGGGCCTTACACCGGGGAGCTGTTTTTT
CASSPGLAGGPYTGELFF
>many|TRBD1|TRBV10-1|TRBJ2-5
TGCGCCAGCAGTGGACAGGGGGAAGAGACCCAGTACTTC
CASSGQGEETQYF
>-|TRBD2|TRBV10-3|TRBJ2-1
TGTGCCATCAATAGCGGGAGGGAGGGTGAGCAGTTCTTC
CAINSGREGEQFF
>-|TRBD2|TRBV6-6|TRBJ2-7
TGTGCCAGCAGACTAGCGGGTACCTACGAGCAGTACTTC
CASRLAGTYEQYF
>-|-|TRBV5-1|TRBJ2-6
TGCGCCAGCAGCTCGGACATATCCGGGGCCAACGTCCTGACTTTC
CASSSDISGANVLTF
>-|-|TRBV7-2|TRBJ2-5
TGTGCCAGCAGCCGCGACCGGGGGGAGACCCAGTACTTC
CASSRDRGETQYF
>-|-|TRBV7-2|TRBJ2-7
TGTGCCAGCAGCACTCGAGGCGGTTCGGGGACCTACGAGCAGTACTTC
CASSTRGGSGTYEQYF
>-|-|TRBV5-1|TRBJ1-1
TGCGCCAGCAGCCCGATGGGCACTGAAGCTTTCTTT
CASSPMGTEAFF
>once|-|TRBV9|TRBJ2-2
TGTGCCAGCAGCGTAGCGTCGGGACACAACACCGGGGAGCTGTTTTTT
CASSVASGHNTGELFF
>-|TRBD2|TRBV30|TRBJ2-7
TGTGCCTGCACCGCCAACCCCGGGACTAGCGGGAGAATGATGGTCCACGAGCAGTACTTC
CACTANPGTSGRMMVHEQYF
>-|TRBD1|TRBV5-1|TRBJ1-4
TGCGCCAGCAGCGCGACAGGGGTGGATGAAAAACTGTTTTTT
CASSATGVDEKLFF
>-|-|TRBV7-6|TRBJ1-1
TGTGCCAGCAGCTTAGGGGCAGGGGTAACTGAAGCTTTCTTT
CASSLGAGVTEAFF
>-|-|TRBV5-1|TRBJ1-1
TGCGCCAGCAGCTTGGTTTTCGGTGGTGAAGCTTTCTTT
CASSLVFGGEAFF
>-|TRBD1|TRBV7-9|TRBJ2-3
TGTGCCAGCAGCTCGATGGACAGGGGGGGAGATACGCAGTATTTT
CASSSMDRGGDTQYF
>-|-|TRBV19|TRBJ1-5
TGTGCCAGTAGTCCGAGGGGGCAGCCCCAGCATTTT
CASSPRGQPQHF
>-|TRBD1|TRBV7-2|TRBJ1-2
TGTGCCAGCAGCCCACAGGGGCGGCGTGGCTACACCTTC
CASSPQGRRGYTF
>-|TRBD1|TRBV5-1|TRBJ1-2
TGCGCCAGCAGCTTTGGCGGGACAGTCCTTAACTATGGCTACACCTTC
CASSFGGTVLNYGYTF
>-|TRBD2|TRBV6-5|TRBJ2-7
TGTGCCAGCCAGCGGGGCAGCTCCTACGAGCAGTACTTC
CASQRGSSYEQYF
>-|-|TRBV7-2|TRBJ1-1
TGTGCCAGCAGCTTCAGGGATTACACTGAAGCTTTCTTT
CASSFRDYTEAFF
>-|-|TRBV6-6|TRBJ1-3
TGTGCCAGCATGGGAGCGAGAAACACCATATATTTT
CASMGARNTIYF
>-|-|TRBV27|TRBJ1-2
TGTGCCAGCAGTTTCCGGGAACAGATAGGCTACACCTTC
CASSFREQIGYTF
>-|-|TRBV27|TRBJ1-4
TGTGCCAGCAGCCCGAGAGGGACTAATGAAAAACTGTTTTTT
CASSPRGTNEKLFF
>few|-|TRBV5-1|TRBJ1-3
TGCGCCAGCAGCGCAGCTCCGGGGCGTGATGGAAACACCATATATTTT
CASSAAPGRDGNTIYF
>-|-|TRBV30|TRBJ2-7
TGTGCCTGGAGTGGAGTCAGAAAAACCCTCTTC
CAWSGVRKTLF
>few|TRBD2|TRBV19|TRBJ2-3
TGTGCCAGTCAAATAGCGGGGGGCGCCACAGATACGCAGTATTTT
CASQIAGGATDTQYF